The T cell receptor beta chain under discussion was sequenced for a study of beta chain features in type 1 diabetes. Sequenced material consisted of expressed TCRB transcripts (all of the isolated RNA was reverse transcribed). The protocol was immunoSEQ multiplex PCR, while the TCRdb copy is restricted to in-frame clones and leaves out a portion. There are hundreds of thousands of clones in the sample; 14% occur only once, and about 0.03% lies in the top ten. Trimming took 1 base from V and 4 from J, leaving 12 bases between them. Germline V lookup: CDR1 LGHNA, CDR2 YSLEER. CDR3 length equals 15 residues. This clone occurred many times. The authors sorted CD4+ naive, central memory, regulatory and stem cell-like memory cells via CD45RO/CCR7/CD25/CD127/CD95/CD27.

The TCR was taken from a woman aged 40-49 years in good health. The source material was naive CD4+ T cells from blood. The chain uses TRBV4-3 and TRBJ2-3; D is undetermined. The CDR3 spells CASSQGQVLPDTQYF. The CDR3 DNA reads TGCGCCAGCAGCCAAGGTCAGGTGTTGCCAGATACGCAGTATTTT.